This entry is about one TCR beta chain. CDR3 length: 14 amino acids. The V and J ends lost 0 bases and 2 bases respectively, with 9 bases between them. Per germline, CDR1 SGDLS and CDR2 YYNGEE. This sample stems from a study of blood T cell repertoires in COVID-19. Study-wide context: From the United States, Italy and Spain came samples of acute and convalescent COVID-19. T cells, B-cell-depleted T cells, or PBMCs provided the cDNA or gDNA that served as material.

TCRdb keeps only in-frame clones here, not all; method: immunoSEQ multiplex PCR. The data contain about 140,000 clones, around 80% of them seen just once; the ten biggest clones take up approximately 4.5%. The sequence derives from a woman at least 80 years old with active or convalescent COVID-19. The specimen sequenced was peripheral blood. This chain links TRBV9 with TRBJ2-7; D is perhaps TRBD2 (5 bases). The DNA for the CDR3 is TGTGCCAGCAGCGTAGACCCGGGGACCTACGAGCAGTACTTC. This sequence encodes CASSVDPGTYEQYF.